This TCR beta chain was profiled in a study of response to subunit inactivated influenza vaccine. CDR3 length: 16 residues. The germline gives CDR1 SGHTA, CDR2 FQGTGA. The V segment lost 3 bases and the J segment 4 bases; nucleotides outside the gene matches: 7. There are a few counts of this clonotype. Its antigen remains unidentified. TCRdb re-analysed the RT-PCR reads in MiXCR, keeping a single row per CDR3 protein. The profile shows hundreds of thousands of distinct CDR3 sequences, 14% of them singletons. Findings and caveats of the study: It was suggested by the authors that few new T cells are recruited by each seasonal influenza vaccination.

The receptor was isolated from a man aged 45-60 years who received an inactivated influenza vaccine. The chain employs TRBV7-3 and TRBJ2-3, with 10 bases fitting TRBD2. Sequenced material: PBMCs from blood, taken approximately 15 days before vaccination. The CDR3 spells CASSFLAGDGPDTQYF. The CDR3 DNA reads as TGTGCCAGCAGCTTCCTAGCGGGAGACGGCCCAGATACGCAGTATTTT. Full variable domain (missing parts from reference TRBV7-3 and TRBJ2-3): GAGVSQTPSNKVTEKGKYVELRCDPISGHTALYWYRQSLGQGPEFLIYFQGTGAADDSGLPNDRFFAVRPEGSVSTLKIQRTERGDSAVYLCASSFLAGDGPDTQYFGPGTRLTVL.